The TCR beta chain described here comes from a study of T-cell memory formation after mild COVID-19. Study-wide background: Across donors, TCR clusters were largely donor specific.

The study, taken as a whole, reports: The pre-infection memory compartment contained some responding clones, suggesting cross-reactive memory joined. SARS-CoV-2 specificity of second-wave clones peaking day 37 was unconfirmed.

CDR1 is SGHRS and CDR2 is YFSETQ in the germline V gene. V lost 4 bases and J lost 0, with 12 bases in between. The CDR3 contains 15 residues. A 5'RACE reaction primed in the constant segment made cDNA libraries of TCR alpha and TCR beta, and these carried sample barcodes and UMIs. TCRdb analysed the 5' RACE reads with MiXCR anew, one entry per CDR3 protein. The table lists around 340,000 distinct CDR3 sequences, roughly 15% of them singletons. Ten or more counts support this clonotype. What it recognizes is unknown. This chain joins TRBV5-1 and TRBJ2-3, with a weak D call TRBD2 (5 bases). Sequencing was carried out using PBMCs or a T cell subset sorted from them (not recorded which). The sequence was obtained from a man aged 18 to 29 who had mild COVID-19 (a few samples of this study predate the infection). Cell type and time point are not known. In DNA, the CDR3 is TGCGCCAGCAGCCCGAGCGGAGCTAGCACAGATACGCAGTATTTT. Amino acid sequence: CASSPSGASTDTQYF.